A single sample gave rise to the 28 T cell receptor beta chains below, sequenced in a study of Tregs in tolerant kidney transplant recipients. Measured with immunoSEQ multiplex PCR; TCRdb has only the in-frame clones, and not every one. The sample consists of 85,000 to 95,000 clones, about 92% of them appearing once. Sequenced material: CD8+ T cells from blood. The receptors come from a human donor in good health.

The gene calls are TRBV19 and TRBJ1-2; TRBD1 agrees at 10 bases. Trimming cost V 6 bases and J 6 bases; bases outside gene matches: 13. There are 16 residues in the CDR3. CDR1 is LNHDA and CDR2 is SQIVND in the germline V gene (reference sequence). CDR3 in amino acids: CASSPWGTGEYNGYTF. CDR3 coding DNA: TGTGCCAGTAGCCCCTGGGGGACAGGGGAATACAATGGCTACACCTTC.

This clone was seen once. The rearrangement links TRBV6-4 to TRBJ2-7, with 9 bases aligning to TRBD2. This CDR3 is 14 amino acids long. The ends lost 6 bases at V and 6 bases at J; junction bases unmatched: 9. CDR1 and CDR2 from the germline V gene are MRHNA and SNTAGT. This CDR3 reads CASSYARTSVEQYF. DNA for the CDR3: TGTGCCAGCAGCTACGCCCGGACTAGCGTCGAGCAGTACTTC.

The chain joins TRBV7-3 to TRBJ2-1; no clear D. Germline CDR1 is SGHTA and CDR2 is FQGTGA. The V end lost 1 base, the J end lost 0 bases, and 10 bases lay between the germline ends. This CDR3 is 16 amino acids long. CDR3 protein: CASSLKGYYSYNEQFF. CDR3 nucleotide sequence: TGTGCCAGCAGCTTAAAGGGCTACTACTCCTACAATGAGCAGTTCTTC.

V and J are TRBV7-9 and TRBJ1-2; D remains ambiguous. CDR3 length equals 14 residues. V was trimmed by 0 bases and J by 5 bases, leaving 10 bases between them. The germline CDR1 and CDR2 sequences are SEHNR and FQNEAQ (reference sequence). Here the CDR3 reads CASSLAGKRYGYTF. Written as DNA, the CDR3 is TGTGCCAGCAGCTTAGCAGGGAAGAGGTATGGCTACACCTTC.

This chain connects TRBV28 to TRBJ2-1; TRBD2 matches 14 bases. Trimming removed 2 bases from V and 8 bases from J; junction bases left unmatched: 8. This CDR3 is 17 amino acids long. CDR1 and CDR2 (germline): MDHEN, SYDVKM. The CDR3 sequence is CASSLRGGLAGADEQFF. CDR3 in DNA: TGTGCCAGCAGTTTAAGGGGGGGACTAGCGGGAGCAGATGAGCAGTTCTTC.

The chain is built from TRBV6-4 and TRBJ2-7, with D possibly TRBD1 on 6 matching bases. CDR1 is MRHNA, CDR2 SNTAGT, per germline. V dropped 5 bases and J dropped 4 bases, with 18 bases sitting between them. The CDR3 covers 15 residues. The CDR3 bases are TGTGCCAGCAGTTGGGACACTAACCCTGGGTACGAGCAGTACTTC. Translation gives CASSWDTNPGYEQYF.

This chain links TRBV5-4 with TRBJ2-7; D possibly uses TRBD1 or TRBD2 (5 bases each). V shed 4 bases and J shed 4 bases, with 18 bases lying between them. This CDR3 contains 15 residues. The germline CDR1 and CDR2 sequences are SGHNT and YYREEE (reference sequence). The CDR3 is CASSVPGTPTYEQYF. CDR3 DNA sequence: TGTGCCAGCAGCGTACCCGGGACCCCGACATACGAGCAGTACTTC.

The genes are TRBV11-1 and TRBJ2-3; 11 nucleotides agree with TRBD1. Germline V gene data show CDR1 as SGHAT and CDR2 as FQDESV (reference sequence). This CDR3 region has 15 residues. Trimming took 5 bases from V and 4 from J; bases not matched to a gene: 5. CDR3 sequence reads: CASSLRDRGADTQYF. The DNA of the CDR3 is TGTGCCAGCAGCCTCCGGGACAGGGGGGCAGATACGCAGTATTTT.

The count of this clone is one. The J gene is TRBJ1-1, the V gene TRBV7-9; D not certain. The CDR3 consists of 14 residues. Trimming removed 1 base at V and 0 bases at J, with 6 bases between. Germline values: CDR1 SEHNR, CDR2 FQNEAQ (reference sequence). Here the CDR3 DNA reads TGTGCCAGCAGCTTAGGTCAGATGAACACTGAAGCTTTCTTT. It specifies CASSLGQMNTEAFF.

CDR3 protein: CASSLTGGGTEAFF. The CDR3 DNA reads as TGTGCCAGCAGTCTGACAGGCGGGGGAACTGAAGCTTTCTTT. V and J are TRBV27 and TRBJ1-1, with D possibly TRBD1 on 6 matching bases. Germline V CDR1 and CDR2: MNHEY, SMNVEV (reference sequence). The V end was cut by 5 bases, the J end by 5 bases, with 15 bases between. The CDR3 extends over 14 amino acids.

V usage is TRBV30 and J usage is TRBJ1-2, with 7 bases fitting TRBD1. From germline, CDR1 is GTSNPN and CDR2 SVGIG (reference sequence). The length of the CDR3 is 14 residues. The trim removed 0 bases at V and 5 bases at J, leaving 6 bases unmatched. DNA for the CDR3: TGTGCCTGGAGTGTAGGACAGGCGGGGTATGGCTACACCTTC. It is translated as CAWSVGQAGYGYTF.

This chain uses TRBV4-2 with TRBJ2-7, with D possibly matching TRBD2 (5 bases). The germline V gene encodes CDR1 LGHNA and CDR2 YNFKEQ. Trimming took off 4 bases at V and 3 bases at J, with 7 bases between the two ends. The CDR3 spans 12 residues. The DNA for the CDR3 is TGTGCCAGCAGCCGAGGAGGCTACGAGCAGTACTTC. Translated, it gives CASSRGGYEQYF.

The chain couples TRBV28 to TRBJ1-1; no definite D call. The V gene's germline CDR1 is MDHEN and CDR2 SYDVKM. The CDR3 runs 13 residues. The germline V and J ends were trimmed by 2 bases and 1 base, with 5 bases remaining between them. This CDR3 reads CASSLGENTEAFF. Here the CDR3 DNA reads TGTGCCAGCAGTTTAGGGGAGAACACTGAAGCTTTCTTT.

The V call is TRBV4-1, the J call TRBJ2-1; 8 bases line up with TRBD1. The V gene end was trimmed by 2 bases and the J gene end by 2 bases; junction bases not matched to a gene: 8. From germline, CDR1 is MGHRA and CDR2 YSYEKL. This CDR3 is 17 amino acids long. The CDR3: CASSQKQGALTYNEQFF. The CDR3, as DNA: TGCGCCAGCAGCCAAAAGCAGGGGGCACTAACCTACAATGAGCAGTTCTTC.

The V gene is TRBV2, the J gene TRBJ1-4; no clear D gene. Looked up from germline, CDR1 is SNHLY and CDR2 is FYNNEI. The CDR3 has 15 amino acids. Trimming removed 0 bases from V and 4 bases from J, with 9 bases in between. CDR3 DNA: TGTGCCAGCAGTGAAGCGTTCACAATTAATGAAAAACTGTTTTTT. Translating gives CASSEAFTINEKLFF.

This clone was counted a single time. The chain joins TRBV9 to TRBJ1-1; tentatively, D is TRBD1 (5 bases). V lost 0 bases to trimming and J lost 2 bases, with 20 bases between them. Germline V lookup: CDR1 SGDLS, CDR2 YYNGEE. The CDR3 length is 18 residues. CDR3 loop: CASSVVKRHGGDNTEAFF. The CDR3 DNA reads TGTGCCAGCAGCGTAGTTAAACGACACGGAGGGGACAACACTGAAGCTTTCTTT.

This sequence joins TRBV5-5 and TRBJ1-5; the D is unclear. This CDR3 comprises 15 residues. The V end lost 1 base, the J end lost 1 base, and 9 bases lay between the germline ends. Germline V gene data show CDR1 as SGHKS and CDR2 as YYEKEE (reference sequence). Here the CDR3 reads CASSLWVESNQPQHF. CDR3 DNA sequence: TGTGCCAGCAGCTTGTGGGTGGAAAGCAATCAGCCCCAGCATTTT.

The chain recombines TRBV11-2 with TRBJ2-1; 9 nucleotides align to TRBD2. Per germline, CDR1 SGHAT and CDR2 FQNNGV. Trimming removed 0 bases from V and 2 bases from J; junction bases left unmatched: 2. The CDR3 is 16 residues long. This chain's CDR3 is CASSLDPSGTYNEQFF. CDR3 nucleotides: TGTGCCAGCAGCTTAGATCCTAGCGGGACCTACAATGAGCAGTTCTTC.

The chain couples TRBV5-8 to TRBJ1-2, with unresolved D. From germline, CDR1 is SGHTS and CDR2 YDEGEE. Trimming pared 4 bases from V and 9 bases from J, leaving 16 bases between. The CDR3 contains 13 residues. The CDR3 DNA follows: TGTGCCAGCAGCCAATTTAGTCCGCCCCGCTACACCTTC. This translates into CASSQFSPPRYTF. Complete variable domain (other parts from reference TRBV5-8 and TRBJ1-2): EAGVTQSPTHLIKTRGQQATLRCSPISGHTSVYWYQQALGLGLQFLLWYDEGEERNRGNFPPRFSGRQFPNYSSELNVNALELEDSALYLCASSQFSPPRYTFGSGTRLTVV.

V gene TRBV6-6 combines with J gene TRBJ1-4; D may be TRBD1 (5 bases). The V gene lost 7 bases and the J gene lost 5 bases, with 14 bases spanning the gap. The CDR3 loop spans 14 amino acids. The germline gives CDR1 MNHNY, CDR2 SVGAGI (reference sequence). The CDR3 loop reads CASTQGLGNEKLFF. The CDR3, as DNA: TGTGCCAGCACCCAGGGATTGGGGAATGAAAAACTGTTTTTT.

CDR3 sequence reads: CASSLGSGGYTF. The CDR3 DNA reads TGTGCCAGCAGCTTAGGTTCAGGGGGCTACACCTTC. The V call is TRBV7-9, the J call TRBJ1-2; D may be TRBD1 (5 bases). The CDR3 is 12 residues long. V lost 1 base, J lost 8 bases, and 8 bases lay in between. CDR1 and CDR2 (germline): SEHNR, FQNEAQ (reference sequence).

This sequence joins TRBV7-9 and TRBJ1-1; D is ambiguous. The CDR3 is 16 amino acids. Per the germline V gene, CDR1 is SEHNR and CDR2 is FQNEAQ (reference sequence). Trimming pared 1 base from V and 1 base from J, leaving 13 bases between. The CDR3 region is CASSLGQVGGNTEAFF. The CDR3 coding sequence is TGTGCCAGCAGCTTAGGCCAGGTAGGAGGGAACACTGAAGCTTTCTTT.

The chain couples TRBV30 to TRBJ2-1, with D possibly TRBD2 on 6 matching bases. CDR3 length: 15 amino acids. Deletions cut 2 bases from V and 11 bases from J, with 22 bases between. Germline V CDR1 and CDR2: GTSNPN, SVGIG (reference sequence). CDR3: CAWSPRDFGVMKQFF. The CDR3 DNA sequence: TGTGCCTGGAGTCCTCGGGACTTTGGCGTAATGAAGCAGTTCTTC. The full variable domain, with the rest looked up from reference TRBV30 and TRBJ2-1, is SQTIHQWPATLVQPVGSPLSLECTVEGTSNPNLYWYRQAAGRGLQLLFYSVGIGQISSEVPQNLSASRPQDRQFILSSKKLLLSDSGFYLCAWSPRDFGVMKQFFGPGTRLTVL.

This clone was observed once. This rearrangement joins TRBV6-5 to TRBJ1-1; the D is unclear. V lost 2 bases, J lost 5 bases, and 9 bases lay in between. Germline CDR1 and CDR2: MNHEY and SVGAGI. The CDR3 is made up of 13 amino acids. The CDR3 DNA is TGTGCCAGCAGTTACAATTGGGAAACTGAAGCTTTCTTT. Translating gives CASSYNWETEAFF.

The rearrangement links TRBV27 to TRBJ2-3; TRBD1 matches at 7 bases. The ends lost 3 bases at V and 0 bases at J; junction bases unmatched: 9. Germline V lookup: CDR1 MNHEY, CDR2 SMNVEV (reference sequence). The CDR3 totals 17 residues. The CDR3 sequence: CASSFTPWGQSTDTQYF. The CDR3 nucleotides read TGTGCCAGCAGTTTCACCCCCTGGGGACAGAGCACAGATACGCAGTATTTT.

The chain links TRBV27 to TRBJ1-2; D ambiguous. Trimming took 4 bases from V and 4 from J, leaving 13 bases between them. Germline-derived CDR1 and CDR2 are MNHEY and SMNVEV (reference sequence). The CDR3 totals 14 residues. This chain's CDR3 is CASSWGKYGYGYTF. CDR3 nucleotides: TGTGCCAGCAGTTGGGGAAAATACGGCTATGGCTACACCTTC.

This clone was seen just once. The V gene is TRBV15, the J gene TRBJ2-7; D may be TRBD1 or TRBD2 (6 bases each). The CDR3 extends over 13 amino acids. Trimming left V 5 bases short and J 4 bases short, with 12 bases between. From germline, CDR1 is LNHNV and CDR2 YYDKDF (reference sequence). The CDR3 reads CATSAGAGYEQYF. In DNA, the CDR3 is TGTGCCACCAGCGCAGGGGCGGGGTACGAGCAGTACTTC.

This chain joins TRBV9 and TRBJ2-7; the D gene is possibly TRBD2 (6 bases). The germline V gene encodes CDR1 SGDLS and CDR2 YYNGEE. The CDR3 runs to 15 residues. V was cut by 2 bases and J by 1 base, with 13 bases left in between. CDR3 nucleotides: TGTGCCAGCAGCGTTGGAGGGTTAGGATCCTACGAGCAGTACTTC. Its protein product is CASSVGGLGSYEQYF.